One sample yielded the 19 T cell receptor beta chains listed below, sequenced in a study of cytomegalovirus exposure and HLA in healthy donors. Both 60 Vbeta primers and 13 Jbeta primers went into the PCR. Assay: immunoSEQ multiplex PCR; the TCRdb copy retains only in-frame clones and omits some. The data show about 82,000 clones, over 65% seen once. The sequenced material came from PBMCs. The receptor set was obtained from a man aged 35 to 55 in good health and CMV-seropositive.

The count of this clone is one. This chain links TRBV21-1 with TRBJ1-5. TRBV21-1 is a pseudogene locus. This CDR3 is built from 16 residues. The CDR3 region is CASSKARSDSNQPQHF. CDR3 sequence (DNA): TGTGCCAGCAGCAAAGCACGGAGCGATAGCAATCAGCCCCAGCATTTT.

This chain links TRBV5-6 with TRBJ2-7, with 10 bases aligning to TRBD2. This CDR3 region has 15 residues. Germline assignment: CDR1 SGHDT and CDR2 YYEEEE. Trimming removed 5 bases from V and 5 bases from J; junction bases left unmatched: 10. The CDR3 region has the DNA TGTGCCAGCAGAGCTTACCGACTAGCGGGCCACGAGCAGTACTTC. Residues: CASRAYRLAGHEQYF.

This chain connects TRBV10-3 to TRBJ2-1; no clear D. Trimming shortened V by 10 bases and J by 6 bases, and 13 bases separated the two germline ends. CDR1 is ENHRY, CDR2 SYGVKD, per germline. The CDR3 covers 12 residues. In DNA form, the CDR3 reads TGTGCCACCGAGGAGAACGGCAATGAGCAGTTCTTC. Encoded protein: CATEENGNEQFF.

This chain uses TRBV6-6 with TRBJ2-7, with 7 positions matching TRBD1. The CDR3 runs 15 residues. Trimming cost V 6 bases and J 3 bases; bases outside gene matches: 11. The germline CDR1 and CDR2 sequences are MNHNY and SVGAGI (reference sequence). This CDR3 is CASRNTGTDNYEQYF. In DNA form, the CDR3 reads TGTGCCAGCAGAAATACCGGGACAGACAACTACGAGCAGTACTTC.

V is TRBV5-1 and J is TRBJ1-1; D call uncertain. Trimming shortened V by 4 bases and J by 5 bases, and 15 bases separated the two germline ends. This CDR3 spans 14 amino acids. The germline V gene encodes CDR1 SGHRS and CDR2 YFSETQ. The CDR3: CASSPLAGGTEAFF. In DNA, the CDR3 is TGCGCCAGCAGCCCCTTGGCGGGTGGAACTGAAGCTTTCTTT.

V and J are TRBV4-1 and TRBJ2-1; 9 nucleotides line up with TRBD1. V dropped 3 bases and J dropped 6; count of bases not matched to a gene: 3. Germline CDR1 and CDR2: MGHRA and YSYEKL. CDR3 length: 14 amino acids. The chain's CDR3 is CASSQGTGFNEQFF. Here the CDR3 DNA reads TGCGCCAGCAGCCAGGGGACAGGGTTCAATGAGCAGTTCTTC.

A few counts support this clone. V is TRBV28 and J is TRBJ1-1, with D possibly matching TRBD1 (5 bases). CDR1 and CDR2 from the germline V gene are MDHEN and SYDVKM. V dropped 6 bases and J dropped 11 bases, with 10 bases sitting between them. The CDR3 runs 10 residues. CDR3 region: CASSQGPAFF. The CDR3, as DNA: TGTGCCAGCAGCCAGGGTCCCGCTTTCTTT.

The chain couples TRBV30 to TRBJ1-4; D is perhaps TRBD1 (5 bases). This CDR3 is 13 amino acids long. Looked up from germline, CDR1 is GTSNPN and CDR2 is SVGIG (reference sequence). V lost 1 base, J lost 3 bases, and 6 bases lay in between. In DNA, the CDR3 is TGTGCCTGGAGTGAGGGGCCTAATGAAAAACTGTTTTTT. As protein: CAWSEGPNEKLFF.

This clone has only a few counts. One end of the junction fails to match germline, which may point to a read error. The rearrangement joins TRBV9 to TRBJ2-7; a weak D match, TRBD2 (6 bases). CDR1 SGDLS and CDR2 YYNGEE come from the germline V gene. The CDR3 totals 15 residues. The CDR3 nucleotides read TGTGCCAGCAGCGTAGAGGGTAGCCGGCGGGACGAGCATTACTTC. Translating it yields CASSVEGSRRDEHYF.

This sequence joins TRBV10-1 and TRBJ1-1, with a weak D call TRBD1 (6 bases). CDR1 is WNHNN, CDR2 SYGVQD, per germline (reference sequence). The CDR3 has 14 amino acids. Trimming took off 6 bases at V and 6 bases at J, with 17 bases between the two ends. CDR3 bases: TGCGCCAGCAGCGACGGGGGGGACATGGCTGAAGCTTTCTTT. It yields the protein CASSDGGDMAEAFF.

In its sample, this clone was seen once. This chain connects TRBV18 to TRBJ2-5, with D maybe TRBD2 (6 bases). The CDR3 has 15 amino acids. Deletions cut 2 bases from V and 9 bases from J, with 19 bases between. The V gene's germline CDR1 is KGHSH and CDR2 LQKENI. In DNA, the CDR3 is TGTGCCAGCTCACCAGAAAGTGGGAACGGAGGGGCCCAGTACTTC. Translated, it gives CASSPESGNGGAQYF.

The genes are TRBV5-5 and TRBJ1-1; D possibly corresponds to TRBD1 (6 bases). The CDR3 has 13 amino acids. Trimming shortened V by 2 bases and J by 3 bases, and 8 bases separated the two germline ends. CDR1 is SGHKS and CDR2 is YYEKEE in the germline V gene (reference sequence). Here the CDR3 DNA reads TGTGCCAGCAGCTTACAGGGTGACACTGAAGCTTTCTTT. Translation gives CASSLQGDTEAFF.

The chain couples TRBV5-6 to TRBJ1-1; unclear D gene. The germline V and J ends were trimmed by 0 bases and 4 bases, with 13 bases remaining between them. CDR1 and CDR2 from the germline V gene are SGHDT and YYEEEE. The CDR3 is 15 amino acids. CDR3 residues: CASSLGPGESTEAFF. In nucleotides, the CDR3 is TGTGCCAGCAGCTTGGGGCCGGGTGAGAGCACTGAAGCTTTCTTT.

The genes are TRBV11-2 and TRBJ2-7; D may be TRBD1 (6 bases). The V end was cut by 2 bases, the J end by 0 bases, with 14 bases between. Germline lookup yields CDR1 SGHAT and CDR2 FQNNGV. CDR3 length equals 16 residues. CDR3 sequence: CASSLWLGQLSYEQYF. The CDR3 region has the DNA TGTGCCAGCAGCTTATGGCTAGGACAGCTCTCCTACGAGCAGTACTTC.

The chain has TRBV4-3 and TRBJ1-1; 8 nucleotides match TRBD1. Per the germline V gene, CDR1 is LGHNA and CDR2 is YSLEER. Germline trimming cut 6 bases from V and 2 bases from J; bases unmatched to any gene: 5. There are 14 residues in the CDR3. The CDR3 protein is CASSTGTGNTEAFF. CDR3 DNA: TGCGCCAGCAGTACCGGGACAGGCAACACTGAAGCTTTCTTT.

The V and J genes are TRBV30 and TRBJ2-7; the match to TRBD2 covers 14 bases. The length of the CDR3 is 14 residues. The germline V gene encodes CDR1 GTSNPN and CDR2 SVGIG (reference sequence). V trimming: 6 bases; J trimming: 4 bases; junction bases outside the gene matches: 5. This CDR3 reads CACRLAGGRYEQYF. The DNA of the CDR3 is TGTGCCTGCAGACTAGCGGGGGGGAGGTACGAGCAGTACTTC.

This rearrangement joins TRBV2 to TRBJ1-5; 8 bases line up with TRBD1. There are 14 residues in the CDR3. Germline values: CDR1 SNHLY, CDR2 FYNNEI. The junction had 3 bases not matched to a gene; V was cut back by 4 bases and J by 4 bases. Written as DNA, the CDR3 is TGTGCCAGCAGTGCGGGACAGGCAAATCAGCCCCAGCATTTT. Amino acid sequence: CASSAGQANQPQHF.

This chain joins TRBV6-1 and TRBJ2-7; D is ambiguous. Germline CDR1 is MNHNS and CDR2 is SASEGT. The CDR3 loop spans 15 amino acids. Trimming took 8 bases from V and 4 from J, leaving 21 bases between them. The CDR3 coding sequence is TGTGCCAGCTCCCCCGGCGGCGGCTCCCGGTACGAGCAGTACTTC. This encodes CASSPGGGSRYEQYF.

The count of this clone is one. Here the CDR3 DNA reads TGTGCCAGCAGTTACGATGAGGGTCCTGATGGCTACACCTTC. Protein sequence: CASSYDEGPDGYTF. The V gene is TRBV6-6, the J gene TRBJ1-2; the D is unclear. V was trimmed by 2 bases and J by 6 bases, leaving 13 bases between them. Germline V gene lookup returns CDR1 MNHNY and CDR2 SVGAGI (reference sequence). The length of the CDR3 is 14 residues.